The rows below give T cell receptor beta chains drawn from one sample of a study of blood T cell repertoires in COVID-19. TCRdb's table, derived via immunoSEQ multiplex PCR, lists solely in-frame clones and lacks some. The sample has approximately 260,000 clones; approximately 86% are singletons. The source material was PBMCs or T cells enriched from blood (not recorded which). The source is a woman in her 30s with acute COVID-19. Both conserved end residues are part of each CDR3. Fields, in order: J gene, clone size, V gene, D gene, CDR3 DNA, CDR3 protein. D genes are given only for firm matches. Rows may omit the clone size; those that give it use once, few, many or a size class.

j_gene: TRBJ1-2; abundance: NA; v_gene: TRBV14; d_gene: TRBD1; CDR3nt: TGTGCCAGCAGCCAAGTTAGGGGGCGGAACACGGTAGGCCGCTATGGCTACACCTTC; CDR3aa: CASSQVRGRNTVGRYGYTF
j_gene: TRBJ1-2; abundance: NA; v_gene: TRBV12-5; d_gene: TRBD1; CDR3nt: TGTGCTAGTGGGACGCAGACAGGGGCAAATGGCTACACCTTC; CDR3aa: CASGTQTGANGYTF
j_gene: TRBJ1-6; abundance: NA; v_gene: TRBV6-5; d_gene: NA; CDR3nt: TGTGCCAGCAGTTACACAGACGGGGATAATTCACCCCTCCACTTT; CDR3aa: CASSYTDGDNSPLHF
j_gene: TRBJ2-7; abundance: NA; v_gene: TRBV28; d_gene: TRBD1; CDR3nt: TGTGCCAGCAGTTTATCGGACAGGGGCTACGAGCAGTACTTC; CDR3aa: CASSLSDRGYEQYF
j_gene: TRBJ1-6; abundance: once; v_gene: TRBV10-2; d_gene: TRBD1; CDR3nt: TGCGCCAGCGCATCCTTGGACAGGTCTAATTCACCCCTCCACTTT; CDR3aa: CASASLDRSNSPLHF
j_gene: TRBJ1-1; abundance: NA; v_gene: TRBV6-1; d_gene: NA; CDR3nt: TGTGCCAGCAGTGAAAGGGGAAACACTGAAGCTTTCTTT; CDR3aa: CASSERGNTEAFF
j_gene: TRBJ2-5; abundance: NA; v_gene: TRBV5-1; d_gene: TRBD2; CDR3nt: TGCGCCAGCAGCTCGGGGAGGGGCCAAGAGACCCAGTACTTC; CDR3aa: CASSSGRGQETQYF
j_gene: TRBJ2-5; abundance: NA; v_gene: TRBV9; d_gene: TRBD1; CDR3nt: TGTGCCAGCAGCGTACAGGGGGCCGAAGAGACCCAGTACTTC; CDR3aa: CASSVQGAEETQYF
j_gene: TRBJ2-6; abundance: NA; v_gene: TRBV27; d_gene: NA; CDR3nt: TGTGCCAGTGCAGCAGGGTTTGGGGCCAACGTCCTGACTTTC; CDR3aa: CASAAGFGANVLTF
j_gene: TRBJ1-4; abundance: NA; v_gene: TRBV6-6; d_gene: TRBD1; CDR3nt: TGTGCCAGCAGTTACCTGCCGGACAGGGCTGAAAAACTGTTTTTT; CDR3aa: CASSYLPDRAEKLFF
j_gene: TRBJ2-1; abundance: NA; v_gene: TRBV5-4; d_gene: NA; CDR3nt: TGTGCCAGCAGCTTGGGCAACCGGGGAGGTGGTGAGCAGTTCTTC; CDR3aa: CASSLGNRGGGEQFF
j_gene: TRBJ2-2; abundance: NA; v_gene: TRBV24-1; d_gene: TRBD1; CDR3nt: TGTGCCACCACGAGGACAGGGGGCACCGGGGAGCTGTTTTTT; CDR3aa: CATTRTGGTGELFF
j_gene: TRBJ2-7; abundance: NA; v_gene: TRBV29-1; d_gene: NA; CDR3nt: TGCAGCGTTTATGAGGGTTCCGAGCAGTACTTC; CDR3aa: CSVYEGSEQYF
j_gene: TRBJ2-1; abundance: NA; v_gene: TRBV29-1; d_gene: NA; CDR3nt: TGCAGCGTTGACGGTGTGGGGGGACTTGATGAGCAGTTCTTC; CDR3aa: CSVDGVGGLDEQFF
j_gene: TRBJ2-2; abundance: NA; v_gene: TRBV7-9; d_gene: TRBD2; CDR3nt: TGTGCCAGCAGCCTTGGACTAGATTTCACCGGGGAGCTGTTTTTT; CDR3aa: CASSLGLDFTGELFF
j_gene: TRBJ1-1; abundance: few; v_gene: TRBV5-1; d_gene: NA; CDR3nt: TGCGCCAGCAGCCGGTCGACGGGACACAAGAACACTGAAGCTTTCTTT; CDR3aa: CASSRSTGHKNTEAFF
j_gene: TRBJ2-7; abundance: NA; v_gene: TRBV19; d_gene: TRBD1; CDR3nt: TGTGCCAGTAGCCCCCGCGCCTGGGGACAGGGGGCGAGGGAGCAGTACTTC; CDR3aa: CASSPRAWGQGAREQYF
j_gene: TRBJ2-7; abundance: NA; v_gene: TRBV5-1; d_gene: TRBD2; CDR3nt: TGCGCCAGCAGCTTAGAGGCTAGCGGGAGCTACGAGCAGTACTTC; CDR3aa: CASSLEASGSYEQYF
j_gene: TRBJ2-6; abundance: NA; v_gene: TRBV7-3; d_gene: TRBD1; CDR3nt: TGTGCCAGCAGCGCCTCAGGACAGGGGGCTGGCTCTGGGGCCAACGTCCTGACTTTC; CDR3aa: CASSASGQGAGSGANVLTF
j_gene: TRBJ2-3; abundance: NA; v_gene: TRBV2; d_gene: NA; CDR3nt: TGTGCCCACCTAGGCGCAGATACGCAGTATTTT; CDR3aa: CAHLGADTQYF
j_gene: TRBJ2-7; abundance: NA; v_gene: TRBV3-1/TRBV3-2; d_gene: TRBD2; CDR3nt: TGTGCCAGCAGCACACGAGCGGGAGGACCTTACGAGCAGTACTTC; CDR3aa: CASSTRAGGPYEQYF
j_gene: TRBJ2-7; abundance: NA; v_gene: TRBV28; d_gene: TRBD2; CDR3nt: TGTGCCAGCAGCCTGACTAGCGGGAGGGCCATCCACGAGCAGTACTTC; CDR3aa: CASSLTSGRAIHEQYF
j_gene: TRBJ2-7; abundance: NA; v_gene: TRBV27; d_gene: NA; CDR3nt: TGTGCCACCAGAGAAGGGACACTGGGCGGCGAGCAGTACTTC; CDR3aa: CATREGTLGGEQYF
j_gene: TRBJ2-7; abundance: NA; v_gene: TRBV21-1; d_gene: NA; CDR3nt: TGTGCCAGCAGCAAAGTATACGGAGCAGCGCCTAACTACGAGCAGTACTTC; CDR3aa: CASSKVYGAAPNYEQYF
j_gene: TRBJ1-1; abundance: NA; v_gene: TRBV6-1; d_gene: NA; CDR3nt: TGTGCCAGCAGTGCCAGTCGGGGAGGAATGAACACTGAAGCTTTCTTT; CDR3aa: CASSASRGGMNTEAFF
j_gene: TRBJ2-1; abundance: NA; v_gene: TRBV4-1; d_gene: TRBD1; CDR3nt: TGCGCCAGCAGCCCGGGACAGGGGGCAAACAATGAGCAGTTCTTC; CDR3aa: CASSPGQGANNEQFF
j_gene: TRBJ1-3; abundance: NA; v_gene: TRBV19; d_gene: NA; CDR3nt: TGTGCCAGTAGGGGGCCTCCTGGAAACACCATATATTTT; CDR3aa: CASRGPPGNTIYF
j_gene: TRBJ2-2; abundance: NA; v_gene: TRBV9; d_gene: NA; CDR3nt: TGTGCCAGCAGCGTTCAGGGAACCGGGGAGCTGTTTTTT; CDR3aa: CASSVQGTGELFF
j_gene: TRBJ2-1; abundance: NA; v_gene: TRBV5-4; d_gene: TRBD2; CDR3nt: TGTGCCAGCAGCCAAACTAGCGGGAGTATCAATGAGCAGTTCTTC; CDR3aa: CASSQTSGSINEQFF
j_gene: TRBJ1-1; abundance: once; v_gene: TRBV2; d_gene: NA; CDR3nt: TGTGCCAGCAGTGACCGAAATGGCGGGGACACTGAAGCTTTCTTT; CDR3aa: CASSDRNGGDTEAFF
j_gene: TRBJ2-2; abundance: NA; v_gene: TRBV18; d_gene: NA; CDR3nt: TGTGCCAGCTCACCCCGGGTCGCCCTCGGGGAGCTGTTTTTT; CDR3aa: CASSPRVALGELFF
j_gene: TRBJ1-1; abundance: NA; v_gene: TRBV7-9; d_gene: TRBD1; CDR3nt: TGTGCCAGCAGCTTAGCCCCGGGACAGGGGAACACTGAAGCTTTCTTT; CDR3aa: CASSLAPGQGNTEAFF